The 11 T cell receptor delta chains below were found in one sample sequenced in a study of γδ T cells in repeated Plasmodium falciparum infection. With CATT, TCRdb re-called clones from the multiplex PCR reads. The sample lists some 100,000 delta-chain clones, under 1.5% occurring once. Gammadelta T cells were flow-sorted from PBMC into Vgamma9/Vdelta2+ and Vdelta2-negative populations for bulk analysis. Sequenced material: gamma-delta T cells from blood. These receptors originate from a pool of human donors (malaria-infected and uninfected, not separated).

This clone has at least ten counts. TCRdb attributes to this sequence the protein of a much larger clone, which differs from the DNA translation at residue 8; a read error is likely, and the protein displayed is translated from the DNA. The chain has TRDV2 and TRDJ1, with 7 bases matching TRDD3. The J gene was not available in TCRdb and was assigned here by matching the DNA to germline segments. This CDR3 is 16 amino acids long. Germline CDR1 is GEAIGNYY and CDR2 is EKD. V gave up 1 base and J gave up 3 bases; unmatched junction bases: 10. CDR3 sequence: CACDTLGGTTPDKLIF. CDR3 sequence (DNA): TGTGCCTGTGACACTCTGGGGGGTACCACCCCCGATAAACTCATCTTT.

Comment on this clone: The translation of this DNA and the TCRdb protein of a much larger clone differ at residue 14, probably owing to a read error; the protein shown here is translated from the DNA. TRDV1 is the V gene, and the J gene was not called; the table names TRDD3, a call not compared with the DNA. CDR1 is TSWWSYY and CDR2 is QGS in the germline V gene. This CDR3 region has 19 residues. The CDR3 DNA sequence: TGTGCTCTTGGGCCACAGGGAGCCTTCCTACGTTGGGGGGCCGAGGGGCTCATCTTT. It translates to CALGPQGAFLRWGAEGLIF.

In this sample, this clone turned up a few times. Translating this DNA gives a protein that differs at residue 6 from the TCRdb one, which belongs to a much larger clone; a read error is likely, and the protein shown is this translation. The chain is built from TRDV2 and TRDJ1; possible D gene TRDD3, 6 bases. The J gene is not listed in TCRdb, so it was assigned here from a DNA match to germline. Germline CDR1 GEAIGNYY, CDR2 EKD. Trimming pared 0 bases from V and 0 bases from J, leaving 13 bases between. This CDR3 comprises 16 residues. The CDR3 loop reads CACDTLGASNTDKLIF. DNA for the CDR3: TGTGCCTGTGACACCTTGGGGGCTTCTAACACCGATAAACTCATCTTT.

Ten or more counts support this clone. A far more abundant clone sits one base away, making this likely a read error. Other DNA sequences of this sample code for an identical CDR3. The J gene is TRDJ1, the V gene TRDV1; TRDD3 matches 12 bases. The ends lost 3 bases at V and 5 bases at J; junction bases unmatched: 16. The length of the CDR3 is 19 residues. Germline loops: CDR1 TSWWSYY, CDR2 QGS. DNA of the CDR3: TGTGCTCTTGGGGAGCAGGTACTGGGGGATACCTATGCGGGGGATAAACTCATCTTT. Protein: CALGEQVLGDTYAGDKLIF.

This clone was found many times. V is TRDV1 and J is TRDJ1, with 10 nucleotides matching TRDD3. This CDR3 has 19 amino acids. V dropped 0 bases and J dropped 0; count of bases not matched to a gene: 10. Germline V gives CDR1 TSWWSYY, CDR2 QGS. The CDR3 spells CALGELQGGIRGNTDKLIF. CDR3 DNA: TGTGCTCTTGGGGAACTACAAGGGGGGATACGCGGTAACACCGATAAACTCATCTTT.

With respect to this clone: A far more abundant clone sits one base away, making this likely a read error. This CDR3 is also generated by other DNA sequences in the sample. The CDR3 region has the DNA TGTGCCTTTCGAACCGATAAACTCATCTTC. Protein: CAFRTDKLIF. The chain couples TRDV3 to TRDJ1; D not resolved. This CDR3 region has 10 residues. The germline V gene encodes CDR1 TVYSNPD and CDR2 GDNSRS (reference sequence).

As regards this clone: The TCRdb record carries a much larger clone's protein, which differs from this DNA's translation at residue 8; a read error is the likely cause, and the protein listed here is the DNA translation. The CDR3 sequence: CACDRGGVTYTDKLIF. DNA of the CDR3: TGTGCCTGTGACAGAGGGGGGGTAACGTACACCGATAAACTCATCTTT. This chain connects TRDV2 to TRDJ1; maybe TRDD3 (5 bases). The J gene comes from matching the DNA to germline here; TCRdb lacks it. The germline V gene has CDR1 GEAIGNYY and CDR2 EKD. Trimming stripped 2 bases from V and 0 bases from J, with 15 bases between. There are 16 residues in the CDR3.

This rearrangement joins TRDV1 to TRDJ1; D remains unclear. This CDR3 contains 19 residues. Germline lookup yields CDR1 TSWWSYY and CDR2 QGS. Trimming removed 2 bases from V and 0 bases from J, with 22 bases in between. The CDR3 here is CALGENRLASRVYTDKLIF. In DNA, the CDR3 is TGTGCTCTTGGGGAAAATCGTCTCGCATCCCGCGTGTACACCGATAAACTCATCTTT.

This clone has a handful of counts. TCRdb's protein, taken from a much larger clone, differs from this DNA's translation at residue 7, likely owing to a read error; the protein displayed comes from the DNA. The chain couples TRDV1 to TRDJ1; no reliable D call. TCRdb supplies no J gene; here it was assigned by aligning the nucleotide sequence to germline. Germline CDR1 reads TSWWSYY; CDR2 reads QGS. V lost 2 bases and J 8 bases, leaving 21 bases between the germline ends. This CDR3 contains 16 residues. The CDR3 loop is CALGETSHRARVKLIF. DNA of the CDR3: TGTGCTCTTGGGGAAACGTCCCACCGCGCGAGGGTGAAACTCATCTTT.

This clone was seen a few times. V is TRDV1 and J is TRDJ1, with a tentative D call TRDD3 (5 bases). Here the J gene came from matching the DNA to germline, since TCRdb omits it. Germline V CDR1 and CDR2: TSWWSYY, QGS. V lost 6 bases, J lost 1 base, and 15 bases lay in between. The CDR3 consists of 15 residues. CDR3 in DNA: TGTGCTCTTGGTGGTAGACTGGAGCCCACCGATAAACTCATCTTT. This translates into CALGGRLEPTDKLIF.

This clone was found a few times. A far more abundant clone sits one base away, making this likely a read error. Additional DNA sequences in this sample encode the identical CDR3. V gene TRDV1 was called; the J gene was not; the D call TRDD3 from the table was never checked on the DNA. Germline CDR1 TSWWSYY, CDR2 QGS. This CDR3 comprises 15 residues. The CDR3 is CALGELKAGGSRLIF. In DNA form, the CDR3 reads TGTGCTCTTGGGGAACTGAAAGCTGGGGGATCAAGGCTCATCTTT.